The text below deals with one TCR beta chain. Its antigen is unidentified. PCR employed 60 Vbeta and 13 Jbeta primers. Clones were sequenced by immunoSEQ multiplex PCR, and TCRdb holds only the in-frame ones, with some missing. The sample table includes approximately 58,000 clones. This CDR3 has 12 amino acids. V was clipped by 7 bases and J by 10 bases; unmatched bases: 7. Germline V gene lookup returns CDR1 LNHDA and CDR2 SQIVND (reference sequence). This sample stems from a study of cytomegalovirus exposure and HLA in healthy donors. The wider study: In an early release, HLA-typed donors contributed about 79 million unique TCR sequences.

General study results and limits: Presence/absence analyses supposed approximately even sequencing depth among donors.

The chain joins TRBV19 to TRBJ1-1; 9 bases agree with TRBD1. The TCR was taken from a young woman in good health and CMV-seronegative. Sequenced input: PBMCs. DNA for the CDR3: TGTGCCAGTAAACCGACAGGGGGTGGAGCTTTCTTT. Translated: CASKPTGGGAFF.